The T cell receptor beta chain under discussion was sequenced for a study of T cells in women clearing cervical HPV infection. Whole-study context: Control women cleared a single incident HPV16 infection within 12 months.

Concerning this clone itself: The read ends 3 residues before the CDR3 terminus; that terminus is restored from the germline J gene.

Measured with immunoSEQ multiplex PCR; TCRdb has only the in-frame clones, and not every one. This table holds around 33,000 clones. V shed 4 bases, J shed 8 bases, and the junction held 5 bases outside the gene matches. The germline gives CDR1 SQVTM, CDR2 ANQGSEA. The CDR3 totals 13 residues. Specimen: blood buffy coat. The rearrangement uses TRBV29-1 and TRBJ2-1; 10 bases map to TRBD2. The TCR originated in a woman aged 18-70 years with a cervical HPV16 infection that either progressed to CIN3+ or cleared (not recorded which). The sequenced part of the CDR3 DNA is TGCAGCGTTGTTACTAGCGGGATCGATGAG. Translation gives CSVVTSGIDE. The whole CDR3 sequence reads CSVVTSGIDEQFF.